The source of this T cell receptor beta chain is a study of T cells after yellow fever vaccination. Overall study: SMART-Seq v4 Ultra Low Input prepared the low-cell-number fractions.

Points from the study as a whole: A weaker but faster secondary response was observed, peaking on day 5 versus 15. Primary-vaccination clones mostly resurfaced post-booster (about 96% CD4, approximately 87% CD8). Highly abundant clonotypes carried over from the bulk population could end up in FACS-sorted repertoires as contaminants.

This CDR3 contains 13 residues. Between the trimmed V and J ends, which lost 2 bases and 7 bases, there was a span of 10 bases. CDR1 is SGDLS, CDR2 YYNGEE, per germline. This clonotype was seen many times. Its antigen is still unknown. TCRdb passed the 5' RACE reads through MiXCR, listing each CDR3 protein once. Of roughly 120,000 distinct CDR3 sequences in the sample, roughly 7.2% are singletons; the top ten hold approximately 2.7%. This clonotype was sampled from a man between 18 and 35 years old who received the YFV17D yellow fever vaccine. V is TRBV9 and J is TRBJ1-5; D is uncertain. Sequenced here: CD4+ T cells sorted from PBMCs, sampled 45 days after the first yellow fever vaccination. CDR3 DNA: TGTGCCAGCAGCGTGGGGATAGAGCAGCCCCAGCATTTT. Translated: CASSVGIEQPQHF.